This T cell receptor (beta chain) was observed in a study of monozygotic twins with inflammatory bowel disease. Regarding the study as a whole: Similarity of repertoires did not differ between concordant and discordant twins, possibly from limited power.

TCRdb re-called the 5' RACE reads; one entry per CDR3 protein, DNA not given. This sample's table has some 330,000 distinct CDR3 sequences. On this clonotype: Its antigen is not identified.

The sequencing sample was made of blood. This receptor was taken from a human donor with ulcerative colitis or Crohn's disease, or a healthy co-twin of an affected twin (not recorded which).

CDR3 sequence: CASSMQSGANVLTF. V is TRBV6-1 and J is TRBJ2-6. Germline CDR1 reads MNHNS; CDR2 reads SASEGT. This CDR3 has 14 amino acids.